A selection of T cell receptor beta chains follows, all from one sample in a study of OX40 agonist ivuxolimab in advanced cancers. Profiled with immunoSEQ multiplex PCR; TCRdb holds only in-frame clones, not every one. Among some 60,000 clones listed, 85% to 95% were seen once. Sequencing used CD4+ or CD8+ T cells sorted from blood, obtained in a trial of the OX40 agonist ivuxolimab. All receptors derive from an adult with an advanced solid tumor such as melanoma, head and neck, liver or kidney cancer. Both conserved end residues are part of each CDR3. Each record gives: D gene, V gene, J gene, CDR3 protein. The D gene is left open where the match is weak.

D: NA; V: TRBV19; J: TRBJ1-2; CDR3: CASSIDLAGLDGYTF
D: TRBD2; V: TRBV7-7; J: TRBJ2-7; CDR3: CASSLGEGTYEQYF
D: TRBD1; V: TRBV6-5; J: TRBJ1-1; CDR3: CASTDRGKNTEAFF
D: NA; V: TRBV7-9; J: TRBJ2-3; CDR3: CASRVTDTQYF
D: NA; V: TRBV7-9; J: TRBJ1-5; CDR3: CASSFSNQPQHF
D: NA; V: TRBV12-5; J: TRBJ2-7; CDR3: CASGLVDRFSYEQYF
D: NA; V: TRBV13; J: TRBJ2-3; CDR3: CASSLGRRTYTDTQYF
D: NA; V: TRBV27; J: TRBJ2-5; CDR3: CASIRGGEKTQYF
D: TRBD1; V: TRBV28; J: TRBJ2-7; CDR3: CASSYRGPRYEQYF
D: NA; V: TRBV21-1; J: TRBJ2-7; CDR3: CASSKVKLAGDYEQYF
D: NA; V: TRBV13; J: TRBJ2-7; CDR3: CASSGLEGEQYF
D: NA; V: TRBV6-4; J: TRBJ2-3; CDR3: CASSDCLEVPDTQYF
D: TRBD2; V: TRBV29-1; J: TRBJ2-7; CDR3: CSVAKRLAGEQYF
D: NA; V: TRBV27; J: TRBJ2-7; CDR3: CASSLSKWVSYEQYF
D: NA; V: TRBV4-1; J: TRBJ2-7; CDR3: CASSQVAGFEQYF
D: TRBD1; V: TRBV7-9; J: TRBJ1-1; CDR3: CASVEQGRDAFF
D: TRBD1; V: TRBV9; J: TRBJ1-4; CDR3: CASSRNRDRSETNEKLFF
D: NA; V: TRBV27; J: TRBJ1-2; CDR3: CASSLSGRQYLNYGYTF
D: TRBD1; V: TRBV14; J: TRBJ1-4; CDR3: CASSPDRQGTNEKLFF
D: NA; V: TRBV19; J: TRBJ1-2; CDR3: CASMGYGYTF
D: TRBD1; V: TRBV27; J: TRBJ1-2; CDR3: CASSPPGTGYGYTF
D: TRBD1; V: TRBV7-6; J: TRBJ2-7; CDR3: CASSLVKGAAYEQYF
D: NA; V: TRBV27; J: TRBJ2-3; CDR3: CASSLIGADTQYF
D: TRBD2; V: TRBV5-6; J: TRBJ2-2; CDR3: CASSMDYSSGRAGELFF
D: NA; V: TRBV4-3; J: NA; CDR3: CASSAGGEQYF
D: NA; V: TRBV19; J: TRBJ1-5; CDR3: CASSITGLGNQPQHF
D: TRBD1; V: TRBV4-2; J: TRBJ1-1; CDR3: CASSPRDRLKAFF
D: TRBD1; V: TRBV14; J: TRBJ1-4; CDR3: CASSPWTGRATNEKLFF
D: NA; V: TRBV4-1; J: TRBJ1-4; CDR3: CASSQTGIGRGELFF
D: NA; V: TRBV2; J: TRBJ2-7; CDR3: CASSDVLLFYEQYF
D: NA; V: TRBV9; J: TRBJ2-7; CDR3: CASSVAGGPYEQYF
D: NA; V: TRBV19; J: TRBJ2-7; CDR3: CASSMNSNRDFAYEQYF
D: TRBD2; V: TRBV7-3; J: TRBJ2-1; CDR3: CASSPKYTSGNYNEQFF
D: TRBD2; V: TRBV7-9; J: TRBJ2-7; CDR3: CASSLALGLAGSYEQYF
D: TRBD1; V: TRBV10-3; J: TRBJ2-1; CDR3: CAISDVTTGSPYNEQFF
D: TRBD1; V: TRBV9; J: TRBJ2-1; CDR3: CASNRGATYNEQFF
D: TRBD1; V: TRBV7-3; J: TRBJ2-1; CDR3: CASSSTGGRPFF
D: TRBD1; V: TRBV13; J: TRBJ2-7; CDR3: CASSASGQGSYEQYF
D: NA; V: TRBV28; J: TRBJ1-1; CDR3: CASSFGLGGSEAFF
D: NA; V: TRBV9; J: TRBJ1-5; CDR3: CASSAGTVLRPQHF
D: TRBD1; V: TRBV7-9; J: TRBJ2-7; CDR3: CASSNRDRGYEQYF
D: TRBD2; V: TRBV7-6; J: TRBJ2-7; CDR3: CASSLDGRESYEQYF
D: TRBD1; V: TRBV4-3; J: TRBJ2-1; CDR3: CASSQGTGGNEQFF
D: TRBD2; V: TRBV14; J: TRBJ2-3; CDR3: CASSQVAGTTDTQYF
D: TRBD1; V: TRBV5-1; J: TRBJ1-2; CDR3: CASSPGQDNYGYTF
D: NA; V: TRBV7-2; J: TRBJ1-1; CDR3: CASSYLVGSLNTEAFF
D: TRBD2; V: TRBV27; J: TRBJ2-1; CDR3: CASSSGLAVGEQFF
D: NA; V: TRBV29-1; J: TRBJ2-2; CDR3: CSARGGTGELFF
D: NA; V: TRBV29-1; J: TRBJ2-7; CDR3: CSVEGALGQYF
D: NA; V: TRBV7-8; J: TRBJ1-5; CDR3: CASSLEFGQYNQPQHF
D: NA; V: TRBV12-5; J: TRBJ1-2; CDR3: CASGLGYLSPGYTF
D: NA; V: TRBV20-1; J: TRBJ1-2; CDR3: CSVDTLYGYTF
D: TRBD2; V: TRBV28; J: TRBJ2-1; CDR3: CASSFGLAGLYNEQFF
D: TRBD1; V: TRBV6-6; J: TRBJ2-5; CDR3: CASSSGVDRVRETQYF
D: TRBD2; V: TRBV7-7; J: TRBJ2-3; CDR3: CASSLAGATTDTQYF
D: TRBD2; V: TRBV27; J: TRBJ2-7; CDR3: CASSGLAGVPNEQYF
D: NA; V: TRBV5-6; J: TRBJ2-7; CDR3: CASSFQPPTSYEQYF
D: NA; V: TRBV6-5; J: TRBJ1-1; CDR3: CASSYSSELTEAFF